This T cell receptor beta chain appears in the sequencing data of a study of blood T cell repertoires in COVID-19. Study details: From T cells, B-cell-depleted T cells, or PBMCs came the material, which was cDNA or gDNA.

In the authors' methods: The assay estimated nucleated cells by amplifying reference gene primers. Profiled with immunoSEQ multiplex PCR; TCRdb holds only in-frame clones, not every one. V and J calls and clone size are given by that table; D and trimming were obtained from the DNA. The sample carries about 100,000 clones, approximately 80% recorded once. Germline CDR1 SGHTA, CDR2 FQGNSA. The trim removed 5 bases at V and 0 bases at J, leaving 4 bases unmatched. The CDR3 contains 14 residues. This clone was counted between two and nine times. Sequenced: peripheral blood. The sequence was obtained from a middle-aged man with active or convalescent COVID-19. This chain connects TRBV7-2 to TRBJ2-7; 7 bases agree with TRBD2. CDR3 protein: CASSPGGSSYEQYF. Written as DNA, the CDR3 is TGTGCCAGCAGCCCCGGCGGGAGCTCCTACGAGCAGTACTTC.